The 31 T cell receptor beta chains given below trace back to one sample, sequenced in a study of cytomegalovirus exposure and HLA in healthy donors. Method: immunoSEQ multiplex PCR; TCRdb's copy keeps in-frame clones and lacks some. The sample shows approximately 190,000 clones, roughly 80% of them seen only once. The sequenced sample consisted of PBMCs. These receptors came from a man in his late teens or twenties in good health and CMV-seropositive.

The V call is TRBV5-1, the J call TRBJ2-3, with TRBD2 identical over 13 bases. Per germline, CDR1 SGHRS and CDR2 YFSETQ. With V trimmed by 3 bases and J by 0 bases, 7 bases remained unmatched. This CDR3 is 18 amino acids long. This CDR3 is CASSWGTSGTPSTDTQYF. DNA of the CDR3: TGCGCCAGCAGCTGGGGGACTAGCGGGACCCCTAGCACAGATACGCAGTATTTT. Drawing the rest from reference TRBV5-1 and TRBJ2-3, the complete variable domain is KAGVTQTPRYLIKTRGQQVTLSCSPISGHRSVSWYQQTPGQGLQFLFEYFSETQRNKGNFPGRFSGRQFSNSRSEMNVSTLELGDSALYLCASSWGTSGTPSTDTQYFGPGTRLTVL.

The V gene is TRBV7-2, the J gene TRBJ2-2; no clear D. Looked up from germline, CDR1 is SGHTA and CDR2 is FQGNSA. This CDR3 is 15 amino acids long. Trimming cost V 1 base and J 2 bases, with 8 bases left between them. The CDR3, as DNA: TGTGCCAGCAGCTTAGGCGCCCTTAACACCGGGGAGCTGTTTTTT. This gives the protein CASSLGALNTGELFF.

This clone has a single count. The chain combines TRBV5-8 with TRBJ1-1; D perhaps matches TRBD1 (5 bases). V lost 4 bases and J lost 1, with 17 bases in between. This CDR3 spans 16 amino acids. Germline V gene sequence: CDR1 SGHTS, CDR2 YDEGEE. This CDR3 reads CASSPAPGPTNTEAFF. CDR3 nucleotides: TGTGCCAGCAGCCCCGCGCCAGGGCCAACGAACACTGAAGCTTTCTTT.

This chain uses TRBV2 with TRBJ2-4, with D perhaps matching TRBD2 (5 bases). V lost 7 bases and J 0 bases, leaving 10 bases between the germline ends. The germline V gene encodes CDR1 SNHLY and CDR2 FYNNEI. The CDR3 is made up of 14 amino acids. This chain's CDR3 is CASMEDLAKNIQYF. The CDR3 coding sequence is TGTGCCAGCATGGAGGACCTAGCCAAAAACATTCAGTACTTC.

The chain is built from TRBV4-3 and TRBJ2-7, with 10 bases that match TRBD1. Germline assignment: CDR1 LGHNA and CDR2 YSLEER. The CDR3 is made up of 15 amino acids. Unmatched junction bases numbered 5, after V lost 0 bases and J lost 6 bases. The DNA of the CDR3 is TGCGCCAGCAGCCAAGATGACAGGGGGCGTGCCGAGCAGTACTTC. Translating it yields CASSQDDRGRAEQYF.

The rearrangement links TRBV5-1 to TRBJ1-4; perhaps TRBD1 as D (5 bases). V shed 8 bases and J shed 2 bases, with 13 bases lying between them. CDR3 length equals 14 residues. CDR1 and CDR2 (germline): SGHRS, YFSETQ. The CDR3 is CASRRDSTNEKLFF. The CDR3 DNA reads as TGCGCCAGTCGCCGCGACAGTACTAATGAAAAACTGTTTTTT. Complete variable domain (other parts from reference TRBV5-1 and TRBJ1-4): KAGVTQTPRYLIKTRGQQVTLSCSPISGHRSVSWYQQTPGQGLQFLFEYFSETQRNKGNFPGRFSGRQFSNSRSEMNVSTLELGDSALYLCASRRDSTNEKLFFGSGTQLSVL.

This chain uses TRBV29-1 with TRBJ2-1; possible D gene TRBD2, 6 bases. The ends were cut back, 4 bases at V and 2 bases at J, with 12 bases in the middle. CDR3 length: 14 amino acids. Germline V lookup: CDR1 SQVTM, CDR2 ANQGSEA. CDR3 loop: CSVVGGLAYNEQFF. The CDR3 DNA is TGCAGCGTTGTCGGGGGTTTAGCCTACAATGAGCAGTTCTTC.

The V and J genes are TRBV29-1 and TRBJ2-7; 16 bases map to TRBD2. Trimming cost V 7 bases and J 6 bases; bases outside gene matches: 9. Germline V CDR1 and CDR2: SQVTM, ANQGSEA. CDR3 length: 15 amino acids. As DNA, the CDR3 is TGCAGCGCATACCCCGGGACTAGCGGGAGGGGCGAGCAGTACTTC. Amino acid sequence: CSAYPGTSGRGEQYF.

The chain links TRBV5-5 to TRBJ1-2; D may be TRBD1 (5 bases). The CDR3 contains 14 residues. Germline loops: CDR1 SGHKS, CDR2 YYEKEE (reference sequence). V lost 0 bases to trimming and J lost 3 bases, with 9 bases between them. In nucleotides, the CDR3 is TGTGCCAGCAGCTTGGATGCGGGGGACTATGGCTACACCTTC. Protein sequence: CASSLDAGDYGYTF.

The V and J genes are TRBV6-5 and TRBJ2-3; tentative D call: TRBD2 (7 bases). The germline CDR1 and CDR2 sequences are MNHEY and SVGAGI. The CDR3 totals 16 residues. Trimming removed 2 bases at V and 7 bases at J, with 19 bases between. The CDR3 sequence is CASSYEGGSTRHTQYF. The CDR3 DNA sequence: TGTGCCAGCAGTTACGAGGGGGGGAGCACCCGACATACGCAGTATTTT.

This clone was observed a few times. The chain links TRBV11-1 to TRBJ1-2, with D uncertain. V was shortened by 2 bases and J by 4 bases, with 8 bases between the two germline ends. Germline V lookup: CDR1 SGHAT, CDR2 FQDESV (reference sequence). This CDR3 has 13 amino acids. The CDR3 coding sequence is TGTGCCAGCAGCTTATCAGCGGCCTATGGCTACACCTTC. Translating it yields CASSLSAAYGYTF.

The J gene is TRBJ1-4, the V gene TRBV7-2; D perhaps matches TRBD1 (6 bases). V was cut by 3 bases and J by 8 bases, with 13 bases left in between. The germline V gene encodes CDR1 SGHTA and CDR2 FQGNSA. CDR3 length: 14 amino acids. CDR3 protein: CASSLGAGGEKLFF. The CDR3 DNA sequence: TGTGCCAGCAGCTTGGGGGCAGGTGGGGAAAAACTGTTTTTT.

The CDR3 nucleotides read TGTGCCAGCAGCTTAGATCCTTCCTACGAGCAGTACTTC. Its protein product is CASSLDPSYEQYF. The gene calls are TRBV11-3 and TRBJ2-7; D uncertain. CDR1 and CDR2 from the germline V gene are SGHNT and YENEEA. There are 13 residues in the CDR3. The germline V and J ends were trimmed by 0 bases and 1 base, with 4 bases remaining between them.

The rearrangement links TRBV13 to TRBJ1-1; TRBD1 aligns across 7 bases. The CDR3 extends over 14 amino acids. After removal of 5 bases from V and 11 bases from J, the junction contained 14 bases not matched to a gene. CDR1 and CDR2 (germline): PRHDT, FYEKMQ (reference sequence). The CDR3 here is CASSPRGGQAGAFF. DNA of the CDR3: TGTGCCAGCAGCCCGAGGGGCGGACAGGCGGGGGCTTTCTTT.

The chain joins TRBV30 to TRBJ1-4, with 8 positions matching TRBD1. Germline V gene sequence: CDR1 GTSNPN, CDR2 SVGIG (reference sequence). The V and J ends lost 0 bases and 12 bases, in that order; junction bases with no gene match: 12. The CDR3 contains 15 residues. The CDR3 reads CAWSVLAQGARELFF. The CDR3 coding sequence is TGTGCCTGGAGTGTACTAGCCCAGGGGGCTCGAGAACTGTTTTTT. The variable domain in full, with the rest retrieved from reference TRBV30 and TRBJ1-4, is SQTIHQWPATLVQPVGSPLSLECTVEGTSNPNLYWYRQAAGRGLQLLFYSVGIGQISSEVPQNLSASRPQDRQFILSSKKLLLSDSGFYLCAWSVLAQGARELFFGSGTQLSVL.

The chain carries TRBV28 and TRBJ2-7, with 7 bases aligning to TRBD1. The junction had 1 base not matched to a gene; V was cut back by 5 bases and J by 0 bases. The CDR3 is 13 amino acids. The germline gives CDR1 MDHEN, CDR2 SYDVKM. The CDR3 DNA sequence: TGTGCCAGCAGTGGGGACAGCTCCTACGAGCAGTACTTC. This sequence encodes CASSGDSSYEQYF.

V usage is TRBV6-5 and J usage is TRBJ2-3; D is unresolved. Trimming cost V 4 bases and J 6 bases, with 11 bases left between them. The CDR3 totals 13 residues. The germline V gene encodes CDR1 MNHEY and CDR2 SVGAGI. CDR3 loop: CASSFGIGDTQYF. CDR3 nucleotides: TGTGCCAGCAGTTTCGGTATCGGGGATACGCAGTATTTT.

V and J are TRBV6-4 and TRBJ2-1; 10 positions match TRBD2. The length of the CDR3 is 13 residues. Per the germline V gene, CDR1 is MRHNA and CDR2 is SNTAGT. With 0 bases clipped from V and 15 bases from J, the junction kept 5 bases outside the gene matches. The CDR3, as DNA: TGTGCCAGCAGTGACTCGACTAGCGGGCACTTGTTCTTC. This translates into CASSDSTSGHLFF.

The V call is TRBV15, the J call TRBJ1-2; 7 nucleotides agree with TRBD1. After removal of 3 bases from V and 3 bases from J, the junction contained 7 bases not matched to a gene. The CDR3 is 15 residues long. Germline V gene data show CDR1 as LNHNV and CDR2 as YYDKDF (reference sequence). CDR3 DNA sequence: TGTGCCACCAGCAGGAACAGGGGAATCCACTATGGCTACACCTTC. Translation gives CATSRNRGIHYGYTF.

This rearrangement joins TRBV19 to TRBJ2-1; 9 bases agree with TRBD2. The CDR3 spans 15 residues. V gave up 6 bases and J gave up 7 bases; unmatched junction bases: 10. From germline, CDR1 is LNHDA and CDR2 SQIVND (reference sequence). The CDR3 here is CASRTTGLAVNEQFF. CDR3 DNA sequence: TGTGCCAGTAGAACCACGGGACTAGCTGTAAATGAGCAGTTCTTC.

For the CDR3, the DNA is TGTGCCAGCAGCAGCGGGGTGAACACCGGGGAGCTGTTTTTT. Translating gives CASSSGVNTGELFF. The chain is built from TRBV6-5 and TRBJ2-2; 7 bases line up with TRBD2. V gave up 6 bases and J gave up 1 base; unmatched junction bases: 2. The length of the CDR3 is 14 residues. Germline CDR1 is MNHEY and CDR2 is SVGAGI.

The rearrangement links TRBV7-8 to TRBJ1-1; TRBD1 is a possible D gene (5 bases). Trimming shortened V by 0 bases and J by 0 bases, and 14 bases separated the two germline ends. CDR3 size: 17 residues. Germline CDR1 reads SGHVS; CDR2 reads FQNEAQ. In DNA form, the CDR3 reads TGTGCCAGCAGCTTAGCACAGGCATCCCATTTGAACACTGAAGCTTTCTTT. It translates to CASSLAQASHLNTEAFF.

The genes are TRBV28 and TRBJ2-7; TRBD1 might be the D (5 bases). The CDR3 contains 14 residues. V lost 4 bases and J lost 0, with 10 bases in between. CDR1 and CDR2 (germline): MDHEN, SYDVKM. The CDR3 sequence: CASSSVGASYEQYF. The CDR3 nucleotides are TGTGCCAGCAGTTCCGTAGGGGCCTCCTACGAGCAGTACTTC.

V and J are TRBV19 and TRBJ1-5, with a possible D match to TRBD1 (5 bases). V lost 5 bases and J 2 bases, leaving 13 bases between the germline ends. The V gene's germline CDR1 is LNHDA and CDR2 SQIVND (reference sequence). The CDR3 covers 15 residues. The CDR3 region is CASSWEGRRNQPQHF. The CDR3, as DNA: TGTGCCAGTAGTTGGGAGGGGCGTCGCAATCAGCCCCAGCATTTT.

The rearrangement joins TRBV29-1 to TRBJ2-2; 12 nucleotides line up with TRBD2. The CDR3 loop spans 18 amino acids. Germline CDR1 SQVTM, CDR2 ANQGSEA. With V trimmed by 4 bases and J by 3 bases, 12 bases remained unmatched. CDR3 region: CSVATLAGGPWDTGELFF. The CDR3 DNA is TGCAGCGTTGCAACTCTAGCGGGAGGGCCATGGGACACCGGGGAGCTGTTTTTT.

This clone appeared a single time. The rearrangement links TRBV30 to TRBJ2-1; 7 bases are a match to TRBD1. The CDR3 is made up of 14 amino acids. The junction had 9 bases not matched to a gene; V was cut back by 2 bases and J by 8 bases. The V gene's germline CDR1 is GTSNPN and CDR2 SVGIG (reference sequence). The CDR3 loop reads CAWSRGGLSDEQFF. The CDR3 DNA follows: TGTGCCTGGAGTCGAGGGGGCCTAAGCGATGAGCAGTTCTTC.

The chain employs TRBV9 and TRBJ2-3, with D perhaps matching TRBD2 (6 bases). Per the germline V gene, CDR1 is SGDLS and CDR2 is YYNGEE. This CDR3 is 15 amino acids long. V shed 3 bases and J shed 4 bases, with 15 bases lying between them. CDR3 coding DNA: TGTGCCAGCAGCGCCCTTGGGGGGAGTGCAGATACGCAGTATTTT. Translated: CASSALGGSADTQYF.

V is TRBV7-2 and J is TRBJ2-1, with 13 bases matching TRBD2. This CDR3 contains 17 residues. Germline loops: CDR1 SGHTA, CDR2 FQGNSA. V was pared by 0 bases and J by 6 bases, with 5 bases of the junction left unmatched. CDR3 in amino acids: CASSLAQTSGRFNEQFF. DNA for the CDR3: TGTGCCAGCAGCTTAGCCCAGACTAGCGGGAGGTTCAATGAGCAGTTCTTC.

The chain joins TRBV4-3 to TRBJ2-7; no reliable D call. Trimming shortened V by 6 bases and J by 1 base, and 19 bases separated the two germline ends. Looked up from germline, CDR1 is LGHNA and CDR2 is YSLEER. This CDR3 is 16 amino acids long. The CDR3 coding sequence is TGCGCCAGCAGACCGACGTTTTCGAGCGCATCCTACGAGCAGTACTTC. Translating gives CASRPTFSSASYEQYF.

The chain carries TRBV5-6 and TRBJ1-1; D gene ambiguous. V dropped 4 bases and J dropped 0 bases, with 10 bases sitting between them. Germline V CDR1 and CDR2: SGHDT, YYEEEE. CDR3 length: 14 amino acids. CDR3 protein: CASSGPPMNTEAFF. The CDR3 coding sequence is TGTGCCAGCAGCGGCCCCCCGATGAACACTGAAGCTTTCTTT.

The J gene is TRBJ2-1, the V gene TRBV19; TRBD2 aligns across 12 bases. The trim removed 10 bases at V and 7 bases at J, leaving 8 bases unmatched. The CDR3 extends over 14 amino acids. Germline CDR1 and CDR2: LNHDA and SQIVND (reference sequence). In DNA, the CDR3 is TGTGCCACTCAAAGGACTAGCGGGGTTAATGAGCAGTTCTTC. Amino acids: CATQRTSGVNEQFF.